This T cell receptor beta chain was documented in a study of blood T cells in healthy people across ages. A second PCR of 7 to 11 cycles used a sample-barcoded 5' primer and a J-beta primer mix. TCRdb re-called the 5' RACE reads with MiXCR, one entry per CDR3 protein. The sample carries some 900,000 distinct CDR3 sequences, under 50% recorded once. V was pared by 8 bases and J by 0 bases, with 10 bases between. The CDR3 has 13 amino acids. Germline V gene sequence: CDR1 MNHNS, CDR2 SASEGT. This sequence originates from a man aged 25 to 40 in good health. The sequenced material came from blood. The chain recombines TRBV6-1 with TRBJ2-5; D remains unclear. CDR3 nucleotide sequence: TGTGCCAGCCTCAGGACGAACCAAGAGACCCAGTACTTC. Its protein product is CASLRTNQETQYF.